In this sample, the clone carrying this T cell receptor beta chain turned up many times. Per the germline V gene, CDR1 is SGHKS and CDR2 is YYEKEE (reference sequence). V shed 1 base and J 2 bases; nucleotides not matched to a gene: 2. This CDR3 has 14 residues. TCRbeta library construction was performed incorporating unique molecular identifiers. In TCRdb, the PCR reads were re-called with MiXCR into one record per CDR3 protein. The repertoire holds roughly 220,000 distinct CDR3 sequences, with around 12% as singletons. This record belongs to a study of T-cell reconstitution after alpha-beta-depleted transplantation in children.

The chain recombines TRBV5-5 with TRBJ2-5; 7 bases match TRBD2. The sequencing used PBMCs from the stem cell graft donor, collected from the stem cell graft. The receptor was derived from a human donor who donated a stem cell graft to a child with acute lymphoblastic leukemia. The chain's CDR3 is CASSLTGRQETQYF. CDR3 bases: TGTGCCAGCAGCTTGACCGGGAGGCAAGAGACCCAGTACTTC.